This TCR beta chain was recorded in a study of cytomegalovirus exposure and HLA in healthy donors (dated by TCRdb to 2015 to 2018). Context from the whole study: An earlier analysis of approximately 640 of the donors reported about 290 Gb of sequence data and some 120 million unique TCR beta sequences from some 180 million T cells. Roughly 300 gigabases of sequencing data and tens of millions of unique TCR sequences made up an early release that covered approximately 620 HLA-typed donors. Of the 300 to 500 genotyped donors, less than 85% were placed in the genetic ancestry cluster associated with self-reported Caucasian donors. The study aimed to test whether cataloging public T cell receptors could reveal signatures of past pathogen exposure. The study used immunosequencing to profile the T cell repertoires of some 600 subjects and linked those repertoires to cytomegalovirus serostatus. In addition to the first cohort of several hundred subjects, a separate validation cohort of 130 or so different subjects was used. To predict cytomegalovirus infection status, the study combined high-throughput TCR immunosequencing, statistical association of individual TCRs with disease status, and machine learning. A later analysis re-analyzed previously published TCR beta repertoires from 660 or so donors and added high-resolution HLA genotyping to study TCR occurrence patterns. Rather than using new phenotypic data, the later analysis identified candidate immune exposures from TCR beta sequences and from how often those sequences occurred across donors. To decide whether each TCR beta V gene segment behaved as functional or pseudogenic, an earlier analysis of fewer than 750 of the donors relied on high-throughput TCR beta sequencing. Alongside the repertoire data, information on donor age, sex, ethnicity and CMV serostatus was compiled. A later genetic analysis took genome-wide SNP genotypes for about 55% of the 666 donors and used that subset as a discovery cohort. Every discovery cohort repertoire had been produced on one sequencing platform. HLA typing included class I and class II loci at four-digit resolution. Typing coverage differed by locus: A, B, C, DRB1 and DQB1 were typed in roughly 620-630 donors, DQA1 in approximately 520, DPA1 in approximately 610, and DPB1 in 450 to 480. Roughly five DR-DQ haplotypes were handled as single units for association and clustering, since linkage in the cohort was strong. Among around 400 genotyped donors of the cohort, an average of around 240,000 unique TCR beta nucleotide sequences were sequenced per donor, roughly 20% of them non-productive.

Turning to this clone: Its antigen has not been determined. Base qualities are not recorded, but no much larger clone differs from it by a single base.

The cohort was made up of about 670 healthy bone marrow donors. Cohort members were all nominally healthy when sampled, although unrecorded immune exposures were likely present. The donor was CMV seronegative and was included in the group of a few hundred seronegative cohort members. Each donor provided a peripheral blood sample, and peripheral blood mononuclear cells were used for TCR beta sequencing. The Qiagen DNeasy Blood Extraction Kit was used to extract genomic DNA from the blood cell samples. Broad study findings and their caveats: A cluster of highly shared sequence variants was judged likely to be a technical artifact of the sequencing pipeline. The cohort was sequenced for TCR beta chains only, and without alpha or paired-chain data the features that could be detected were limited. According to the authors, the approach could potentially be generalized to other disease states and immunological phenotypes. According to a later analysis, TCR association rates differed among HLA loci, with DRB1 alleles showing the most associated TCRs and HLA-C alleles showing the fewest. Sequencing depth was assumed to be roughly uniform across donors in the presence/absence analyses, though that assumption may not hold. Correlated functional status among segregating V segments might reflect linkage disequilibrium, but an unknown experimental factor could not be ruled out. Because HLA typing was missing for some donors at each locus, association tests included only the typed subset. Strong co-occurrence of HLA alleles, especially DR and DQ, made assigning TCR associations to individual alleles difficult. An association between a missense DCLRE1C variant and V-gene and J-gene trimming of TCR beta chains was found in a later genetic analysis and replicated in an independent cohort. In an earlier analysis of about 550 of the donors, most TCR beta V segments were observed in productive rearrangements about 87% or about 30% of the time, broadly matching IMGT annotations. Some IMGT-functional V segments, including TRBV6-2 and TRBV6-3, could not be told apart with the 87-base-pair reads, so those segments were excluded. Three of the identified cytomegalovirus-associated TCR beta chains were confirmed in vitro to be specific for cytomegalovirus antigens. A later analysis associated approximately 17,000 TCR beta sequences with specific HLA alleles at a false discovery rate of 0.05. The classifier was reported to diagnose cytomegalovirus status with high specificity and sensitivity in both the original cohort and the validation cohort. The study gave a list of more than 150 TCR beta chains associated with cytomegalovirus. The only immune exposure information available for the cohort was CMV serostatus. According to a later analysis, parvovirus B19, influenza, CMV and Epstein-Barr virus appeared linked to several top co-occurrence clusters. Most CMV-associated TCR beta chains appeared to be HLA-restricted in a later analysis, and the HLA associations seemed to be driven largely by CMV exposure. Because counts were too low, approximately 18 rarely observed V segments, including chromosome 9 orphons, were excluded from the earlier analysis of around 640 of the donors. A further reported finding was that TCR beta sequences accurately predicted the HLA-A and HLA-B alleles for most subjects in the first cohort. According to a later genetic analysis, donors in an Asian-associated ancestry cluster had fewer N-insertions in productive TCRs than the approximately 690-donor mean. In a later analysis, HLA-associated TCR beta chains were found to be more clonally expanded and to have lower generation probabilities than equally common non-associated chains. Most TCR sequences were seen in very few donors, while some public TCRs were found in many individuals.

The library was generated by the immunoSEQ multiplex PCR assay. The multiplex PCR relied on a mix of 60 forward primers for TCR Vbeta segments and 13 reverse primers for TCR Jbeta segments. The CDR3 region of rearranged TCR beta genes was amplified from genomic DNA by a multiplex PCR assay. On the Illumina HiSeq System, the amplified TCR beta libraries were sequenced as 87-base-pair reads. The study's processing was this. In a later analysis, 77 million or so unique TCR beta chains were counted across the 650 to 700 repertoires, and roughly 11 million of these chains were shared by at least two donors. A nearest-neighbor algorithm error-corrected the raw reads and collapsed the reads into unique sequences, merging closely related sequences to remove PCR and sequencing errors. CDR3 sequences were aligned to IMGT reference sequences to assign V, D and J gene segments. For a sequence to be retained, a match of at least six nucleotides was required to both a V gene segment and a J gene segment. Rearrangements were called productive when the CDR3 lacked stop codons and stayed in frame with V and J; all others were non-productive. Following IMGT convention, CDR3 was defined as the stretch from the second conserved V-encoded cysteine to the conserved J-encoded phenylalanine. In an earlier analysis of roughly 610 of the donors, sequences lacking an unambiguous match to a single V gene segment were excluded. In an earlier analysis of several hundred of the donors, V segments were called functional above 56.7% productive rearrangements and were called segregating when the between-donor standard deviation exceeded 5%. A statistical classification framework was built for diagnosing cytomegalovirus status from the catalog of TCR beta chain sequences. In a later analysis, TCR nucleotide sequences were compared against IMGT/GENE-DB human TR gene sequences so that V and J genes could be assigned. Using the TCRdist pipeline, a later analysis assigned CDR3 sequences along with most-parsimonious VDJ recombination scenarios. In a later analysis, every TCR beta chain was defined by the combination of its CDR3 amino acid sequence and its V-gene family, and reads without a unique V-gene family were dropped. A later analysis removed 450 to 600 highly shared, low-generation-probability nucleotide sequences to deal with suspected cross-contamination and a sequencing artifact. In a later analysis, a clonal expansion index for each public chain was calculated from normalized within-repertoire ranks of inferred template counts. In a later analysis, generation probabilities were computed with a VDJ recombination model fitted to out-of-frame rearrangements, and the resulting probabilities were checked against IGoR. In a later analysis, TCR-TCR, TCR-HLA and TCR-CMV co-occurrence was scored with hypergeometric tests, and a repertoire-size bias correction was applied to TCR pairs. In a later analysis, false discovery rates were estimated by permuting HLA or CMV assignments 20 times. A later analysis grouped co-occurring TCRs with DBSCAN, adding TCRdist sequence similarity when clustering within HLA-allele-positive subsets. Co-occurrence clustering excluded repertoires with fewer than 30,000 or more than 120,000 public chains, plus five with anomalous nucleotide sharing. TCRdb obtained this table from immuneACCESS and retained in-frame rearrangements with V and J assigned. These tables miss some clones; where compared with another copy, unresolved V genes account for less than half of the shortfall, and the remainder is unexplained. The V and J calls and clone size come from that table; D and trimming were worked out from the DNA. The sample table contains 130,000 or so clones; only one count was recorded for around 75% of them. The ten largest clonotypes hold roughly 3.1% of the sample.

V is trimmed back by 5 bases and J by 7 bases, and the junction contains 4 bases that no gene match accounts for. Per the germline V gene (reference sequence), SEHNR is the CDR1 and FQNEAQ is the CDR2. The CDR3 measures 13 amino acids from cysteine to phenylalanine. Only the CDR3 portion is preserved as DNA: 39 bases, with reading frame beginning at the first base. The chain is assembled from TRBV7-9 and TRBJ2-2; 7 bases in the middle match TRBD2. Sequenced sample: PBMCs. This receptor was obtained from a man aged 25 to 40 in good health and CMV-seronegative. The CDR3 corresponds to CASSLGGSGELFF. The sequence in DNA is TGTGCCAGCAGCCTCGGCGGGAGCGGGGAGCTGTTTTTT.